The present TCR beta chain was sequenced within a study of shared clonotypes between healthy human individuals. Regarding the study as a whole: Memory subsets had estimated richness that was generally smaller than that of naive subsets. In four donors, about 5% of naive CD4 clonotypes appeared in common. Clonotype sharing among donors likely depends on sequencing depth.

As to this clone: No antigen is known for it. The same CDR3 arises from other DNA sequences in this sample as well.

Germline CDR1 LNHDA, CDR2 SQIVND (reference sequence). The CDR3 is 14 amino acids. Unmatched junction bases numbered 1, after V lost 3 bases and J lost 4 bases. Using immunoSEQ multiplex PCR, the repertoire was profiled, and TCRdb retains in-frame clones only, with some absent. This repertoire shows about 2 million clones, about 95% found once; its top ten account for about 1.1%. Positively selected for CCR7, the CD45RO-negative cells used as naive CD8 cells excluded terminally differentiated effector memory CD45RA+ cells. The TCR originated in a man younger than 35 in good health. Material for sequencing was naive CD8+ T cells sorted from blood. This chain connects TRBV19 to TRBJ1-1; 11 bases match TRBD1. The CDR3 DNA is TGTGCCAGTAGTATCGGGACAGGGGGCACTGAAGCTTTCTTT. Residues: CASSIGTGGTEAFF.